This T cell receptor (beta chain) was retrieved from a study of blood T cell repertoires in COVID-19. On the study more broadly: The United States, Italy and Spain were the sources of the acute and convalescent COVID-19 samples. Sources were T cells, B-cell-depleted T cells, or PBMCs; the material itself was cDNA or gDNA.

In the study's own analysis: Amplified reference gene primers provided the basis for estimating nucleated cell counts. Clones were read by immunoSEQ multiplex PCR, and TCRdb kept only the in-frame ones, dropping some. V, J and clone size are taken as reported in that table, and D and trimming were inferred from the DNA itself. The repertoire holds 190,000 or so clones, with around 88% as singletons. Germline V gene data show CDR1 as SGHVS and CDR2 as FNYEAQ. Trimming left V 5 bases short and J 0 bases short, with 15 bases between. This CDR3 region has 16 residues. This sequence was found in a woman under 40 with acute or convalescent COVID-19. The chain couples TRBV7-6 to TRBJ2-3, with a tentative D call TRBD2 (5 bases). The sequenced sample consisted of peripheral blood. The CDR3 spells CASSAVPSRSTDTQYF. The CDR3 DNA reads as TGTGCCAGCAGCGCCGTCCCTAGCCGAAGCACAGATACGCAGTATTTT.